What follows are 8 T cell receptor beta chains derived from one specimen sequenced in a study of cytomegalovirus exposure and HLA in healthy donors. Amplification used 60 Vbeta primers and 13 Jbeta primers. Repertoires were generated with immunoSEQ multiplex PCR, while TCRdb's copy carries only in-frame clones and drops some. This sample carries around 35,000 clones, with roughly 2% going to the ten biggest clones. What was sequenced was PBMCs. The origin of the receptors is a woman in her forties in good health and CMV-seropositive.

V and J are TRBV6-1 and TRBJ1-2; 10 bases match TRBD1. The V gene end was trimmed by 3 bases and the J gene end by 3 bases; junction bases not matched to a gene: 4. There are 15 residues in the CDR3. Germline CDR1 and CDR2: MNHNS and SASEGT. CDR3 in amino acids: CASSDGQGVDYGYTF. The CDR3 DNA reads TGTGCCAGCAGTGACGGACAGGGGGTTGACTATGGCTACACCTTC.

The chain employs TRBV6-4 and TRBJ2-4, with D perhaps TRBD1 (6 bases). V was shortened by 6 bases and J by 7 bases, with 13 bases between the two germline ends. The length of the CDR3 is 13 residues. In germline, CDR1 is MRHNA, CDR2 SNTAGT. The CDR3 region has the DNA TGTGCCAGCAGAACCCCCCAGGGGAACATTCAGTACTTC. Amino acids: CASRTPQGNIQYF.

Details on this clone: At the DNA level, this CDR3 is encoded by other sequences in the same sample as well. This rearrangement joins TRBV19 to TRBJ2-7; TRBD1 matches at 9 bases. Trimming took 9 bases from V and 2 from J; bases not matched to a gene: 14. Germline CDR1 and CDR2: LNHDA and SQIVND (reference sequence). The CDR3 covers 16 residues. CDR3 in amino acids: CASSVGPGTGPYEQYF. CDR3 coding DNA: TGTGCCAGCAGTGTGGGCCCCGGGACAGGGCCCTACGAGCAGTACTTC. The full variable domain, in which reference TRBV19 and TRBJ2-7 provide the parts outside the CDR3, is DGGITQSPKYLFRKEGQNVTLSCEQNLNHDAMYWYRQDPGQGLRLIYYSQIVNDFQKGDIAEGYSVSREKKESFPLTVTSAQKNPTAFYLCASSVGPGTGPYEQYFGPGTRLTVT.

The rearrangement uses TRBV19 and TRBJ2-7, with D possibly being TRBD1 (5 bases). The CDR3 spans 14 residues. The V gene's germline CDR1 is LNHDA and CDR2 SQIVND (reference sequence). Trimming removed 4 bases from V and 7 bases from J, with 17 bases in between. CDR3 sequence: CASSTSDRRKEQYF. The CDR3 DNA is TGTGCCAGTAGTACCTCTGACAGACGAAAAGAGCAGTACTTC.

V and J are TRBV5-1 and TRBJ1-6; 10 nucleotides align to TRBD1. Germline values: CDR1 SGHRS, CDR2 YFSETQ. V was clipped by 3 bases and J by 1 base; unmatched bases: 1. The CDR3 is 16 amino acids. The CDR3 DNA reads TGCGCCAGCAGCTCGGGACAGGGGTCCTATAATTCACCCCTCCACTTT. Translation: CASSSGQGSYNSPLHF.

The gene calls are TRBV27 and TRBJ2-7; D is unresolved. The CDR3 runs 16 residues. Germline V CDR1 and CDR2: MNHEY, SMNVEV (reference sequence). Trimming shortened V by 0 bases and J by 2 bases, and 14 bases separated the two germline ends. The CDR3 region has the DNA TGTGCCAGCAGTTTATCGGCCCGACACTCCACCTACGAGCAGTACTTC. It codes for CASSLSARHSTYEQYF.

The chain carries TRBV5-1 and TRBJ1-4; D might be TRBD1 (6 bases). Germline V lookup: CDR1 SGHRS, CDR2 YFSETQ. V was pared by 0 bases and J by 7 bases, with 13 bases between. The CDR3 totals 15 residues. CDR3 coding DNA: TGCGCCAGCAGCTTGGCGGGGGGGCCAAGTGAAAAACTGTTTTTT. It translates to CASSLAGGPSEKLFF.

CDR3 nucleotides: TGTGCCAGTAGTACCGGTTTGGGGAGGACTTCCGGGGAGCTGTTTTTT. Translated: CASSTGLGRTSGELFF. The chain recombines TRBV19 with TRBJ2-2, with TRBD2 as a possible D gene (6 bases). The V and J ends lost 4 bases and 6 bases respectively, with 18 bases between them. From germline, CDR1 is LNHDA and CDR2 SQIVND (reference sequence). The CDR3 contains 16 residues.